The 31 T cell receptor beta chains below were found in one sample sequenced in a study of blood T cells in healthy people across ages. Through a sample-barcoded 5' primer and a J-beta primer mix, a second PCR was run for roughly 6 to 12 cycles. One entry per CDR3 protein results from TCRdb running MiXCR on the 5' RACE reads. This table has about 940,000 distinct CDR3 sequences, roughly 52% appearing once. Source material: blood. Receptors originate from a man aged 25-45 years in good health.

The chain carries TRBV12-3 or TRBV12-4 and TRBJ2-4; D possibly uses TRBD1 or TRBD2 (5 bases each). This CDR3 has 15 residues. V lost 5 bases to trimming and J lost 3 bases, with 14 bases between them. Written as DNA, the CDR3 is TGTGCCAGCAGTCAGACGGGACGACTCAAAAACATTCAGTACTTC. This encodes CASSQTGRLKNIQYF.

The chain uses TRBV3-1 and TRBJ1-2, with 7 bases aligning to TRBD1. CDR1 and CDR2 (germline): LGHDT, YNNKEL (reference sequence). With 4 bases clipped from V and 8 bases from J, the junction kept 13 bases outside the gene matches. This CDR3 contains 15 residues. The CDR3 DNA reads TGTGCCAGCAGCCCCTTACGACAGGGTCGAAACGGCTACACCTTC. Its protein is CASSPLRQGRNGYTF.

This chain connects TRBV20-1 to TRBJ2-1; TRBD1 matches 7 bases. The V and J ends lost 8 bases and 16 bases, in that order; junction bases with no gene match: 14. The germline V gene has CDR1 DFQATT and CDR2 SNEGSKA (reference sequence). The CDR3 consists of 11 residues. The CDR3 DNA reads as TGCAGTACCCGAAGGGACAGAATTTTCTTCTTC. Its translation is CSTRRDRIFFF.

This clonotype has a single count. The V call is TRBV21-1, the J call TRBJ2-7; the table names TRBD1, a call not compared with the DNA. TRBV21-1 is a known pseudogene. The CDR3 totals 15 residues. CDR3 residues: CASGDRDPHHYEQYF. The DNA of the CDR3 is TGTGCCAGCGGCGACCGGGACCCACATCACTACGAGCAGTACTTC.

The chain links TRBV5-1 to TRBJ2-4; 7 bases are shared with TRBD1. CDR3 length equals 15 residues. Losses at the gene ends were 1 base for V and 4 bases for J; bases not matched to a gene: 5. Germline assignment: CDR1 SGHRS and CDR2 YFSETQ. The CDR3 nucleotides are TGCGCCAGCAGCTTGTCCGGGACAGAAAAAAACATTCAGTACTTC. Protein sequence: CASSLSGTEKNIQYF.

The CDR3 DNA follows: TGCAGCACCCAAGGGGGACAGTTTTTGACGGAGACCCAGTACTTC. Translating it yields CSTQGGQFLTETQYF. V is TRBV29-1 and J is TRBJ2-5; 7 bases map to TRBD1. With 8 bases clipped from V and 5 bases from J, the junction kept 17 bases outside the gene matches. The CDR3 loop spans 15 amino acids. CDR1 and CDR2 (germline): SQVTM, ANQGSEA.

This clonotype was counted ten times or more. The J gene is TRBJ1-2, the V gene TRBV4-1; 8 positions match TRBD1. J lost 8 bases, V lost 4 bases, and 12 bases had no gene match. Germline V gene sequence: CDR1 MGHRA, CDR2 YSYEKL. This CDR3 is built from 15 residues. The CDR3 sequence: CASSPLSGTGGGYTF. The CDR3 DNA follows: TGCGCCAGCAGCCCACTATCCGGGACAGGAGGAGGCTACACCTTC.

This rearrangement joins TRBV21-1 to TRBJ2-1; TRBD2, the D gene given by the table, was not confirmed from the DNA. TRBV21-1 is described as a pseudogene. This CDR3 is built from 16 residues. The CDR3 DNA reads as TGTGCCAGCAGGCTGACTAGCGGGGTCTCCTACAATGAGCAGTTCTTC. The encoded protein is CASRLTSGVSYNEQFF.

This chain connects TRBV7-9 to TRBJ2-3; 8 bases are shared with TRBD1. The V gene's germline CDR1 is SEHNR and CDR2 FQNEAQ (reference sequence). Trimming removed 7 bases from V and 4 bases from J; junction bases left unmatched: 10. The CDR3 totals 15 residues. The CDR3 is CASTAPGGASDTQYF. The DNA of the CDR3 is TGTGCCAGCACCGCCCCAGGGGGCGCCTCAGATACGCAGTATTTT.

The gene calls are TRBV5-4 and TRBJ1-2; TRBD1 matches 8 bases. The V gene's germline CDR1 is SGHNT and CDR2 YYREEE (reference sequence). V was clipped by 4 bases and J by 4 bases; unmatched bases: 9. The CDR3 covers 15 residues. CDR3 amino acids: CASSPATGQGYGYTF. CDR3 coding DNA: TGTGCCAGCAGCCCAGCGACCGGACAGGGCTATGGCTACACCTTC.

The chain is built from TRBV7-2 and TRBJ2-1, with 11 bases aligning to TRBD2. The CDR3 spans 16 residues. Germline-derived CDR1 and CDR2 are SGHTA and FQGNSA. V lost 1 base to trimming and J lost 7 bases; unmatched junction nucleotides: 6. The CDR3 DNA reads as TGTGCCAGCAGCTTAGTTGCTAGCGGGGGGTCGAATGAGCAGTTCTTC. Its protein product is CASSLVASGGSNEQFF.

The J gene is TRBJ2-2, the V gene TRBV9; D might be TRBD2 (6 bases). Germline-derived CDR1 and CDR2 are SGDLS and YYNGEE. The CDR3 contains 16 residues. Trimming removed 5 bases from V and 0 bases from J, with 14 bases in between. The DNA for the CDR3 is TGTGCCAGCAGTCTCCCAGGAGGGGCGAACACCGGGGAGCTGTTTTTT. It specifies CASSLPGGANTGELFF.

This clonotype was seen more than once but under ten times. The V gene is TRBV6-2 or TRBV6-3, the J gene TRBJ2-3, with 7 bases aligning to TRBD2. V was pared by 6 bases and J by 8 bases, with 5 bases of the junction left unmatched. The germline V gene encodes CDR1 MNHEY and CDR2 SVGEGT. This CDR3 contains 12 residues. CDR3 bases: TGTGCCAGCAGCCAAGGGGAGGGTACGCAGTATTTT. Protein: CASSQGEGTQYF.

CDR3 nucleotides: TGCAGCGTTGGAGGGCCAGAGACCCAGTACTTC. Translated: CSVGGPETQYF. The chain combines TRBV29-1 with TRBJ2-7; tentative D call: TRBD2 (5 bases). Gene TRBJ2-5 matches the end of the DNA better, so the J call may be wrong. This CDR3 comprises 11 residues. Germline CDR1 reads SQVTM; CDR2 reads ANQGSEA.

V is TRBV2 and J is TRBJ2-5, with 7 nucleotides matching TRBD1. Germline V gives CDR1 SNHLY, CDR2 FYNNEI. CDR3 length equals 14 residues. V lost 6 bases, J lost 4 bases, and 8 bases stayed unmatched. The DNA of the CDR3 is TGTGCCAGCAGACGAACGACAGGGTCAGAGACCCAGTACTTC. It codes for CASRRTTGSETQYF.

This clonotype has only a few counts. The chain combines TRBV4-1 with TRBJ1-2, with a weak D call TRBD1 (5 bases). Per the germline V gene, CDR1 is MGHRA and CDR2 is YSYEKL. The CDR3 has 15 amino acids. V was trimmed by 1 base and J by 6 bases, leaving 15 bases between them. CDR3 residues: CASSQVARGEDGYTF. In DNA, the CDR3 is TGCGCCAGCAGCCAAGTCGCCCGGGGCGAGGATGGCTACACCTTC.

In this sample, this clonotype turned up a few times. V and J are TRBV13 and TRBJ1-1; tentatively, D is TRBD1 (6 bases). The ends were cut back, 5 bases at V and 4 bases at J, with 17 bases in the middle. The CDR3 is made up of 15 amino acids. Per germline, CDR1 PRHDT and CDR2 FYEKMQ (reference sequence). CDR3 region: CASSPTRQASTEAFF. The CDR3 DNA is TGTGCCAGCAGCCCAACCAGACAGGCTTCCACTGAAGCTTTCTTT. Full variable domain (missing parts from reference TRBV13 and TRBJ1-1): AAGVIQSPRHLIKEKRETATLKCYPIPRHDTVYWYQQGPGQDPQFLISFYEKMQSDKGSIPDRFSAQQFSDYHSELNMSSLELGDSALYFCASSPTRQASTEAFFGQGTRLTVV.

The rearrangement uses TRBV4-3 and TRBJ1-2, with D maybe TRBD1 (5 bases). Germline assignment: CDR1 LGHNA and CDR2 YSLEER. The CDR3 length is 15 residues. Deletions cut 0 bases from V and 4 bases from J, with 12 bases between. CDR3 in amino acids: CASSQEYRGTYGYTF. DNA of the CDR3: TGCGCCAGCAGCCAAGAGTATCGGGGGACCTATGGCTACACCTTC.

The V gene is TRBV6-1, the J gene TRBJ2-7, with D possibly being TRBD1 or TRBD2 (5 bases each). This CDR3 spans 15 amino acids. Trimming removed 5 bases at V and 2 bases at J, with 16 bases between. Germline values: CDR1 MNHNS, CDR2 SASEGT. CDR3 DNA: TGTGCCAGCAGTACGTTCCCAGGGAGCCCCTACGAGCAGTACTTC. Its translation: CASSTFPGSPYEQYF.

The chain links TRBV10-3 to TRBJ2-5; maybe TRBD2 (6 bases). Germline lookup yields CDR1 ENHRY and CDR2 SYGVKD. The CDR3 loop spans 15 amino acids. Trimming shortened V by 0 bases and J by 5 bases, and 13 bases separated the two germline ends. This chain's CDR3 is CAISESGGIGETQYF. The DNA for the CDR3 is TGTGCCATCAGTGAGTCTGGGGGGATCGGTGAGACCCAGTACTTC.

The chain is built from TRBV20-1 and TRBJ1-2, with D hard to call. The germline V gene encodes CDR1 DFQATT and CDR2 SNEGSKA (reference sequence). The CDR3 sequence is 12 residues long. The V end lost 4 bases, the J end lost 7 bases, and 13 bases lay between the germline ends. DNA for the CDR3: TGCAGTGCTATGAGGGTTCCGGGTGGCTACACCTTC. Amino acid sequence: CSAMRVPGGYTF.

A word on this clonotype: One junction end does not reproduce the germline sequence, and a read error may be involved. The V call is TRBV12-3 or TRBV12-4, the J call TRBJ2-1; 7 bases match TRBD2. The CDR3 length is 16 residues. The CDR3 loop is CASSPLLGGSFNEQFF. The CDR3 DNA sequence: TGTGCCAGCAGTCCTCTTTTGGGGGGGTCCTTCAATGAGCAGTTCTTC.

The chain has TRBV12-3 or TRBV12-4 and TRBJ2-7; D is uncertain. Trimming pared 6 bases from V and 7 bases from J, leaving 28 bases between. The CDR3 sequence is 17 residues long. CDR3 sequence: CASRSPEISQSYNEQYF. Here the CDR3 DNA reads TGTGCCAGCAGATCCCCCGAGATAAGCCAATCCTACAATGAGCAGTACTTC.

J is TRBJ1-2 and V is TRBV6-6; D is undetermined. V was pared by 3 bases and J by 0 bases, with 11 bases between. The germline gives CDR1 MNHNY, CDR2 SVGAGI (reference sequence). The CDR3 sequence is 15 residues long. The CDR3 DNA follows: TGTGCCAGCAGTTATCCGACGGAAGCTAACTATGGCTACACCTTC. Its protein is CASSYPTEANYGYTF.

Only a few counts were recorded for this clonotype. The chain combines TRBV9 with TRBJ1-1, with 7 bases identical to TRBD1. Trimming cost V 3 bases and J 1 base; bases outside gene matches: 3. CDR3 length: 14 amino acids. Germline CDR1 SGDLS, CDR2 YYNGEE. The CDR3 DNA reads as TGTGCCAGCAGCGCACAGGGGCAGAACACTGAAGCTTTCTTT. It yields the protein CASSAQGQNTEAFF.

The chain recombines TRBV6-1 with TRBJ2-4, with 7 bases matching TRBD1. The DNA end is a closer match to TRBJ2-5, so the J assignment may be wrong. Germline V gene data show CDR1 as MNHNS and CDR2 as SASEGT. This CDR3 region has 15 residues. As DNA, the CDR3 is TGTGCCAGCAGTGAAGTTCGGACAGGCTCCGAGACCCAGTACTTC. Translating it yields CASSEVRTGSETQYF.

This clonotype was seen only a few times. This sequence joins TRBV12-3 or TRBV12-4 and TRBJ2-5; 7 nucleotides line up with TRBD1. Near its end, the DNA agrees better with TRBJ2-7, so the J call may be wrong. CDR3 length: 13 amino acids. The CDR3 spells CASSLRGLDEQYF. The DNA for the CDR3 is TGTGCCAGCAGTTTAAGGGGGCTGGACGAGCAGTACTTC.

The rearrangement joins TRBV27 to TRBJ1-2, with a tentative D call TRBD1 (5 bases). V was pared by 4 bases and J by 5 bases, with 20 bases between. Germline V gene data show CDR1 as MNHEY and CDR2 as SMNVEV (reference sequence). The CDR3 length is 16 residues. The CDR3 nucleotides read TGTGCCAGCAGTTCGGGGGGGACTCGGGCCTCTTATGGCTACACCTTC. Translation gives CASSSGGTRASYGYTF.

The V and J genes are TRBV7-2 and TRBJ1-3; D is undetermined. Trimming shortened V by 4 bases and J by 4 bases, and 14 bases separated the two germline ends. There are 15 residues in the CDR3. Germline V lookup: CDR1 SGHTA, CDR2 FQGNSA. CDR3 residues: CASSWEAWAGNTIYF. The CDR3 coding sequence is TGTGCCAGCAGCTGGGAGGCCTGGGCCGGAAACACCATATATTTT.

V usage is TRBV28 and J usage is TRBJ1-4; 7 bases are a match to TRBD1. After removal of 2 bases from V and 6 bases from J, the junction contained 9 bases not matched to a gene. Germline V lookup: CDR1 MDHEN, CDR2 SYDVKM. The CDR3 is 16 amino acids. The CDR3 DNA follows: TGTGCCAGCAGTTTAACTCAGGGGGAGGGTTATGAAAAACTGTTTTTT. Translating it yields CASSLTQGEGYEKLFF.

The chain is built from TRBV20-1 and TRBJ1-1; the D gene is possibly TRBD1 (5 bases). Trimming left V 0 bases short and J 5 bases short, with 16 bases between. The V gene's germline CDR1 is DFQATT and CDR2 SNEGSKA (reference sequence). The CDR3 extends over 15 amino acids. Here the CDR3 DNA reads TGCAGTGCTAGAGATCAGGGAGTGAGGGGTACTGAAGCTTTCTTT. Encoded protein: CSARDQGVRGTEAFF.